This entry lists 6 T cell receptor beta chains sequenced from one sample in a study of blood T cell repertoires in COVID-19. Repertoires were generated with immunoSEQ multiplex PCR, while TCRdb's copy carries only in-frame clones and drops some. This repertoire shows some 200,000 clones, about 87% found once; its top ten account for 3.7%. The specimen sequenced was peripheral blood. These receptors were collected from a man between 18 and 29 years old with active or convalescent COVID-19.

The chain links TRBV12-3 or TRBV12-4 to TRBJ1-2; no reliable D call. The CDR3 runs to 13 residues. Trimming left V 2 bases short and J 4 bases short, with 8 bases between. The CDR3 is CASSLSTSYGYTF. DNA of the CDR3: TGTGCCAGCAGTTTATCTACCTCCTATGGCTACACCTTC.

The chain links TRBV11-2 to TRBJ1-6, with 8 bases identical to TRBD1. Germline loops: CDR1 SGHAT, CDR2 FQNNGV. Germline trimming cut 5 bases from V and 3 bases from J; bases unmatched to any gene: 6. The CDR3 covers 16 residues. The CDR3, as DNA: TGTGCCAGCAGCCTGGGGACAGGAAACTATAATTCACCCCTCCACTTT. It translates to CASSLGTGNYNSPLHF.

A single count supports this clone. The V gene is TRBV2, the J gene TRBJ1-2; no reliable D call. Trimming removed 6 bases at V and 5 bases at J, with 13 bases between. Looked up from germline, CDR1 is SNHLY and CDR2 is FYNNEI. CDR3 length equals 13 residues. DNA for the CDR3: TGTGCCAGCAGCGAGCGGGCGGATTATGGCTACACCTTC. This encodes CASSERADYGYTF.

This clone has just one count. V and J are TRBV10-1 and TRBJ1-2, with 10 bases lining up with TRBD1. With 5 bases clipped from V and 3 bases from J, the junction kept 6 bases outside the gene matches. The CDR3 contains 15 residues. CDR1 and CDR2 (germline): WNHNN, SYGVQD (reference sequence). Here the CDR3 DNA reads TGCGCCAGCAGTTCAACGGGACAGGGGCACTATGGCTACACCTTC. It encodes CASSSTGQGHYGYTF.

The chain recombines TRBV5-4 with TRBJ2-1; the match to TRBD1 covers 8 bases. The ends lost 0 bases at V and 4 bases at J; junction bases unmatched: 6. The CDR3 has 16 amino acids. Germline CDR1 reads SGHNT; CDR2 reads YYREEE (reference sequence). In DNA form, the CDR3 reads TGTGCCAGCAGCTTGGGGGGACAGGCTTCATACAATGAGCAGTTCTTC. Translation gives CASSLGGQASYNEQFF.

In DNA form, the CDR3 reads TGTGCCAGCAGCCAACAGACTGGGGATACGCAGTATTTT. It is translated as CASSQQTGDTQYF. The V gene is TRBV3-1 (or the pseudogene TRBV3-2), the J gene TRBJ2-3; no reliable D call. In germline, CDR1 is LGHDT, CDR2 YNNKEL (reference sequence). There are 13 residues in the CDR3. Trimming cost V 2 bases and J 6 bases, with 9 bases left between them.